The 19 T cell receptor beta chains in this list originate from one sample, sequenced in a study of T cells after somatic rescue of genetic block. Repertoires were generated with immunoSEQ multiplex PCR, while TCRdb's copy carries only in-frame clones and drops some. In the table there are 68,000 or so clones, around 92% of which are singletons. The specimen sequenced was peripheral blood mononuclear cells (PBMCs). All receptors come from a man aged 35-49 years.

DNA of the CDR3: TGTGCCAGCAGCTTGTTGCTAGCGGGGGACAATGAGCAGTTCTTC. This gives the protein CASSLLLAGDNEQFF. The chain recombines TRBV5-6 with TRBJ2-1, with 10 bases aligning to TRBD2. Germline V gene data show CDR1 as SGHDT and CDR2 as YYEEEE. The CDR3 totals 15 residues. With 1 base clipped from V and 5 bases from J, the junction kept 3 bases outside the gene matches.

The chain carries TRBV5-6 and TRBJ2-5, with D perhaps TRBD1 (5 bases). The ends were cut back, 1 base at V and 0 bases at J, with 7 bases in the middle. Germline loops: CDR1 SGHDT, CDR2 YYEEEE. This CDR3 comprises 14 residues. Written as DNA, the CDR3 is TGTGCCAGCAGCTTGATAGGGGACCAAGAGACCCAGTACTTC. Translating gives CASSLIGDQETQYF. The variable domain in full, with the rest retrieved from reference TRBV5-6 and TRBJ2-5, is DAGVTQSPTHLIKTRGQQVTLRCSPKSGHDTVSWYQQALGQGPQFIFQYYEEEERQRGNFPDRFSGHQFPNYSSELNVNALLLGDSALYLCASSLIGDQETQYFGPGTRLLVL.

This clone was seen at least ten times. Other nucleotide sequences from this sample produce the same CDR3. The chain joins TRBV28 to TRBJ2-7; D gene uncertain. The CDR3 is made up of 18 amino acids. Germline V lookup: CDR1 MDHEN, CDR2 SYDVKM. V was trimmed by 2 bases and J by 4 bases, leaving 24 bases between them. The DNA for the CDR3 is TGTGCCAGCAGTTTAGGGCCCCCCAAGACCAGGCAGCTGTACGAGCAGTACTTC. Translation: CASSLGPPKTRQLYEQYF.

The chain employs TRBV5-4 and TRBJ2-5, with D tentatively TRBD2 (5 bases). Germline lookup yields CDR1 SGHNT and CDR2 YYREEE (reference sequence). Trimming left V 3 bases short and J 4 bases short, with 13 bases between. The CDR3 runs to 14 residues. CDR3 sequence: CASSSLASRETQYF. Written as DNA, the CDR3 is TGTGCCAGCAGCTCCCTGGCTAGCCGAGAGACCCAGTACTTC.

The chain employs TRBV2 and TRBJ2-3, with 7 bases identical to TRBD1. Germline trimming cut 5 bases from V and 5 bases from J; bases unmatched to any gene: 10. Germline lookup yields CDR1 SNHLY and CDR2 FYNNEI. CDR3 size: 15 residues. The CDR3 nucleotides are TGTGCCAGCAGTCCGGACAGGAACCGGGGAGATACGCAGTATTTT. The encoded protein is CASSPDRNRGDTQYF.

This sequence joins TRBV4-1 and TRBJ2-1; D might be TRBD1 or TRBD2, each matching 5 bases. Per the germline V gene, CDR1 is MGHRA and CDR2 is YSYEKL. This CDR3 is 17 amino acids long. V lost 1 base and J lost 10, with 23 bases in between. The CDR3 bases are TGCGCCAGCAGCCAAGTTGAGGGGCGTGTATTTGTCAGCGAGCAGTTCTTC. Translated, it gives CASSQVEGRVFVSEQFF.

The chain has TRBV7-2 and TRBJ2-2, with no clear D. Germline V lookup: CDR1 SGHTA, CDR2 FQGNSA. The V gene lost 5 bases and the J gene lost 1 base, with 8 bases spanning the gap. The CDR3 totals 14 residues. The CDR3 DNA sequence: TGTGCCAGCAGCGGTCAAAGGAACACCGGGGAGCTGTTTTTT. This gives the protein CASSGQRNTGELFF.

The chain joins TRBV6-5 to TRBJ1-2; D is unclear. V was clipped by 6 bases and J by 7 bases, with 15 bases between them. The CDR3 is made up of 13 amino acids. Germline-derived CDR1 and CDR2 are MNHEY and SVGAGI. The CDR3 spells CASSLLNLGGYTF. CDR3 nucleotide sequence: TGTGCCAGCAGCCTCTTGAACCTAGGTGGCTACACCTTC.

The genes are TRBV5-1 and TRBJ2-1, with a tentative D call TRBD2 (6 bases). The V and J ends lost 7 bases and 3 bases respectively, with 11 bases between them. The CDR3 has 13 amino acids. Germline V gene lookup returns CDR1 SGHRS and CDR2 YFSETQ. The CDR3 loop is CASATGDYNEQFF. CDR3 bases: TGCGCCAGCGCGACGGGGGACTACAATGAGCAGTTCTTC.

This clone was recorded once. This chain joins TRBV5-6 and TRBJ2-2; D not resolved. Trimming left V 0 bases short and J 3 bases short, with 12 bases between. The CDR3 has 16 amino acids. The germline gives CDR1 SGHDT, CDR2 YYEEEE. The CDR3 bases are TGTGCCAGCAGCTTGGGTTTGTCTTACTACACCGGGGAGCTGTTTTTT. Translated, it gives CASSLGLSYYTGELFF.

The chain recombines TRBV14 with TRBJ2-7, with 11 bases aligning to TRBD2. V trimming: 1 base; J trimming: 4 bases; junction bases outside the gene matches: 12. From germline, CDR1 is SGHDN and CDR2 FVKESK. The CDR3 is 18 residues long. CDR3 amino acids: CASSQAIKASGRMYEQYF. CDR3 sequence (DNA): TGTGCCAGCAGCCAAGCGATTAAGGCTAGCGGGAGGATGTACGAGCAGTACTTC.

This clone was recorded only once. In nucleotides, the CDR3 is TGTGCCAGTAGTATAGAGGGCGGGGTCACCGGGGAGCTGTTTTTT. Protein sequence: CASSIEGGVTGELFF. This chain joins TRBV19 and TRBJ2-2, with D possibly TRBD2 on 6 matching bases. The CDR3 loop spans 15 amino acids. Germline CDR1 is LNHDA and CDR2 is SQIVND (reference sequence). V was cut by 0 bases and J by 4 bases, with 9 bases left in between.

This clone was counted a single time. The chain couples TRBV5-8 to TRBJ2-1; the D gene is possibly TRBD2 (5 bases). V gave up 2 bases and J gave up 8 bases, with 26 bases separating them. The CDR3 has 18 amino acids. Per the germline V gene, CDR1 is SGHTS and CDR2 is YDEGEE. This chain's CDR3 is CASSFLVVVGAAFDEQFF. The CDR3 DNA sequence: TGTGCCAGCAGCTTCCTTGTCGTCGTGGGAGCGGCTTTCGATGAGCAGTTCTTC.

This chain links TRBV11-2 with TRBJ2-7; TRBD2 matches 9 bases. Unmatched junction bases numbered 9, after V lost 5 bases and J lost 7 bases. The CDR3 sequence is 14 residues long. CDR1 SGHAT and CDR2 FQNNGV come from the germline V gene. CDR3 nucleotides: TGTGCCAGCAGCCTAAGGTCCCTAGCGGGGGAGCAGTACTTC. As protein: CASSLRSLAGEQYF. The whole variable domain, remainder taken from reference TRBV11-2 and TRBJ2-7, is EAGVAQSPRYKIIEKRQSVAFWCNPISGHATLYWYQQILGQGPKLLIQFQNNGVVDDSQLPKDRFSAERLKGVDSTLKIQPAKLEDSAVYLCASSLRSLAGEQYFGPGTRLTVT.

This chain connects TRBV11-2 to TRBJ2-1; TRBD1 aligns across 9 bases. The V and J ends lost 6 bases and 4 bases, in that order; junction bases with no gene match: 7. Per germline, CDR1 SGHAT and CDR2 FQNNGV. There are 15 residues in the CDR3. The CDR3, as DNA: TGTGCCAGCAGGAACCCGGGACAGGGTTACAATGAGCAGTTCTTC. Residues: CASRNPGQGYNEQFF.

This chain connects TRBV4-1 to TRBJ1-6; a weak D match, TRBD1 (5 bases). The V and J ends lost 3 bases and 0 bases respectively, with 15 bases between them. CDR1 is MGHRA and CDR2 is YSYEKL in the germline V gene. The CDR3 has 18 amino acids. DNA of the CDR3: TGCGCCAGCAGCCAGGTCTTTTCAGGGAGCTCCTATAATTCACCCCTCCACTTT. This encodes CASSQVFSGSSYNSPLHF.

The chain joins TRBV2 to TRBJ2-5; D is undetermined. V lost 6 bases and J 7 bases, leaving 18 bases between the germline ends. Germline V CDR1 and CDR2: SNHLY, FYNNEI. This CDR3 contains 14 residues. This chain's CDR3 is CASRGLDGLRTQYF. The DNA for the CDR3 is TGTGCCAGCAGGGGCCTGGACGGCCTCAGGACCCAGTACTTC.

The V and J genes are TRBV6-6 and TRBJ2-7; D might be TRBD1 or TRBD2, each matching 5 bases. Germline assignment: CDR1 MNHNY and CDR2 SVGAGI (reference sequence). Trimming removed 6 bases at V and 2 bases at J, with 14 bases between. The CDR3 spans 14 residues. CDR3 loop: CASSPVGPPYEQYF. Here the CDR3 DNA reads TGTGCCAGCAGCCCGGTGGGACCACCCTACGAGCAGTACTTC.

V and J are TRBV5-6 and TRBJ1-1; TRBD1 agrees at 8 bases. Germline V lookup: CDR1 SGHDT, CDR2 YYEEEE. V gave up 4 bases and J gave up 3 bases; unmatched junction bases: 11. The CDR3 spans 16 residues. The CDR3 region is CASSLGQGWSYTEAFF. DNA of the CDR3: TGTGCCAGCAGCCTCGGACAGGGATGGAGTTACACTGAAGCTTTCTTT.